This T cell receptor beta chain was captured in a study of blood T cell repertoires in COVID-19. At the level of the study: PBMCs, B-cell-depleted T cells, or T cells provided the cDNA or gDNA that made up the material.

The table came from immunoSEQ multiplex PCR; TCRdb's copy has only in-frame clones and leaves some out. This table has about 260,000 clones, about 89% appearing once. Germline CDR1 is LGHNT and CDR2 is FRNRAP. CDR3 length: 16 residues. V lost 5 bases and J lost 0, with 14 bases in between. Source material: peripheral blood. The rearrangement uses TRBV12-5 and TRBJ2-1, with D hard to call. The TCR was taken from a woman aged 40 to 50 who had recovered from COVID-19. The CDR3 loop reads CASGRRDGISYNEQFF. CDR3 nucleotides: TGTGCTAGTGGTCGGAGAGACGGTATCTCCTACAATGAGCAGTTCTTC.